This T cell receptor (beta chain) was sequenced in a study of blood T cell repertoires in COVID-19. Study context: Both acute and convalescent COVID-19 samples were obtained from the United States, Italy and Spain. PBMCs, B-cell-depleted T cells, or T cells were the source of the cDNA or gDNA that made up the material.

Original processing methods: It was from reference gene primer amplification that nucleated cell counts were estimated. Some clones are missing from TCRdb's copy, which holds only in-frame ones; the method was immunoSEQ multiplex PCR. That table furnishes V, J and clone size, whereas the DNA furnished D and trimming. The sample has 150,000 to 200,000 clones, roughly 85% seen once. This clone was found a few times. Germline CDR1 and CDR2: MNHEY and SVGAGI. CDR3 length: 16 amino acids. Deletions cut 3 bases from V and 6 bases from J, with 18 bases between. The sample comprised peripheral blood. The TCR sequence derives from a woman in her 70s with acute or convalescent COVID-19. V gene TRBV6-5 combines with J gene TRBJ2-1, with D unresolved. CDR3 sequence: CASSYSFFSRSNEQFF. CDR3 coding DNA: TGTGCCAGCAGTTATAGTTTCTTTTCTAGGTCCAATGAGCAGTTCTTC.